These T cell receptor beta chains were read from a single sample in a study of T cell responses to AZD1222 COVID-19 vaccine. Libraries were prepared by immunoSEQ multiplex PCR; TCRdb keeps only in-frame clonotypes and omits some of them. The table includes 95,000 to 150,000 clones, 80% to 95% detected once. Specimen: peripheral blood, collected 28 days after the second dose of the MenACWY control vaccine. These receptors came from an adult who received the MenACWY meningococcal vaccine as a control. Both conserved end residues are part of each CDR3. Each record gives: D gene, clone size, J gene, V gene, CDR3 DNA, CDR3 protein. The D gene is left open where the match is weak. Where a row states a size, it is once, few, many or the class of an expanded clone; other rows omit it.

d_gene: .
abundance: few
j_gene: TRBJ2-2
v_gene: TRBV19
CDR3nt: TGTGCCAGTAGTATAGAGGACACCGGGGAGCTGTTTTTT
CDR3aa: CASSIEDTGELFF

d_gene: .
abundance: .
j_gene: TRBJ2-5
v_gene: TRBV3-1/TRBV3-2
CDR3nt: TGTGCCAGCAGCCCACAGGTACAAGAGACCCAGTACTTC
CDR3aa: CASSPQVQETQYF

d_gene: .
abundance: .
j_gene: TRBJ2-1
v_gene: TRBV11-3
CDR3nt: TGTGCCAGCAGCCTCGATGTTTTCTCCTACAATGAGCAGTTCTTC
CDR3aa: CASSLDVFSYNEQFF

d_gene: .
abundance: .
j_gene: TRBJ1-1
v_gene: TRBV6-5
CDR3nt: TGTGCCAGCAGTTACCGCAGGGGTATTACTGAAGCTTTCTTT
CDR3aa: CASSYRRGITEAFF

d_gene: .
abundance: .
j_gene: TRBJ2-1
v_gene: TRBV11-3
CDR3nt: TGTGCCAGCAGCAAAGACCCTAGCGAGAGCTCCTACAATGAGCAGTTCTTC
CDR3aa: CASSKDPSESSYNEQFF

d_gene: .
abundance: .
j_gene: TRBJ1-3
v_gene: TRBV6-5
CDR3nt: TGTGCCAGCAGTTTCCGATCCGGGACCTCTGGAAACACCATATATTTT
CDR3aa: CASSFRSGTSGNTIYF

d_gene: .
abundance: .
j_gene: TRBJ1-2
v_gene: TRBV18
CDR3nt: TGTGCCAGCTCACCTTATCCCCCTCGGTCGGACTATGGCTACACCTTC
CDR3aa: CASSPYPPRSDYGYTF

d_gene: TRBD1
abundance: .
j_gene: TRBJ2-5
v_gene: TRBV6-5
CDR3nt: TGTGCCAGCAGTCCGAAGACAGGGGGGAGAGAGACCCAGTACTTC
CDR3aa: CASSPKTGGRETQYF

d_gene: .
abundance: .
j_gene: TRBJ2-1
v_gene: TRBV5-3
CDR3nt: TGTGCCAGAACACTCTTGCCAAATCCCGAGTGGGTCTCCTACAATGAGCAGTTCTTC
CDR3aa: CARTLLPNPEWVSYNEQFF

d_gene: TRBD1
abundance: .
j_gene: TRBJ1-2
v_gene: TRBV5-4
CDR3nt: TGTGCCAGCAGCTTGGGAGGGGGCGTCTATGGCTACACCTTC
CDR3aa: CASSLGGGVYGYTF

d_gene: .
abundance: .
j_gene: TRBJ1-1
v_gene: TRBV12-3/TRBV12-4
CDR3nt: TGTGCCAGCAGATCAGAGGGCACTGAAGCTTTCTTT
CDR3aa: CASRSEGTEAFF

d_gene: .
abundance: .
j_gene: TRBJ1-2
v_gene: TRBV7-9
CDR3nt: TGTGCCAGCAGCTTAGTCGAGGTCGGTGGCTACACCTTC
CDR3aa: CASSLVEVGGYTF

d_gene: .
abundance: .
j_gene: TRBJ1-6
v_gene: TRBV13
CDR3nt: TGTGCCAGCAGCTTACAAGGGCCTGCATCGAATTCACCCCTCCACTTT
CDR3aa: CASSLQGPASNSPLHF

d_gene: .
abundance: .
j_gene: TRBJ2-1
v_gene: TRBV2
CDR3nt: TGTGCCAGCAGTACACAGGCCTACTCCTACAATGAGCAGTTCTTC
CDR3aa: CASSTQAYSYNEQFF

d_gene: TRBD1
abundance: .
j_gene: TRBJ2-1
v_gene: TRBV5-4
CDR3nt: TGTGCCAGCAGTTACGGGACAGGCTCCTACAATGAGCAGTTCTTC
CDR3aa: CASSYGTGSYNEQFF

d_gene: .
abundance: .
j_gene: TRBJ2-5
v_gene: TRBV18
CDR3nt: TGTGCCAGCTCACCAGGAAAGAAGGGCTACTTGTACCAAGAGACCCAGTACTTC
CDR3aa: CASSPGKKGYLYQETQYF

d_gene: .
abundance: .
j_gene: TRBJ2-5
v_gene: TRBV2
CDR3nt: TGTGCCAGCAGTGTGGGGCGACAAGAGACCCAGTACTTC
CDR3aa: CASSVGRQETQYF

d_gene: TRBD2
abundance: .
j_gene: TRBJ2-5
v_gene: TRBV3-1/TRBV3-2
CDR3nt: TGTGCCAGCAACGAGCGGGGGGGCGGGACCCAGTACTTC
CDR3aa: CASNERGGGTQYF

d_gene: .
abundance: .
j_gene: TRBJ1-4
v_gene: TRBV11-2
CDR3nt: TGTGCCAGCAGCCCCCGGGGCGGTTTTGAAAAACTGTTTTTT
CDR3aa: CASSPRGGFEKLFF

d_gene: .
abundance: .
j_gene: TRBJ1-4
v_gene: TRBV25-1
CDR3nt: TGTGCCAGCAGTGATCCCGGGACTCCCAATGAAAAACTGTTTTTT
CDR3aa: CASSDPGTPNEKLFF

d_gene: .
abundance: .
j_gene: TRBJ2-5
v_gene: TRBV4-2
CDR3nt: TGTGCCAGCAGCCAAGAGGACCGGGTTGAGTACTTC
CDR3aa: CASSQEDRVEYF

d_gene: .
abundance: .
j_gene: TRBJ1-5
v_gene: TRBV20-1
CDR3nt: TGCAGTGCTAGTAAGGACAGCCTGGGTTATAGCAATCAGCCCCAGCATTTT
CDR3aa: CSASKDSLGYSNQPQHF

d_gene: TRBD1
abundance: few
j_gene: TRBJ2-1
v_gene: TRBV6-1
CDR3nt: TGTGCCAGCAGTGGACAGGTGACAGGGGCGGGATCCTACAATGAGCAGTTCTTC
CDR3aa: CASSGQVTGAGSYNEQFF

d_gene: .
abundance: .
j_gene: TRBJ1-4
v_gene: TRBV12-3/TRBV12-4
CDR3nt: TGTGCCAGCAGTTTAAGTCAGGGAGAAAAACTGTTTTTT
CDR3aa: CASSLSQGEKLFF

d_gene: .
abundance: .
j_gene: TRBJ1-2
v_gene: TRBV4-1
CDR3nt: TGCGCCAGCAGCCAAGATTGGGGCAGCTCTAACTATGGCTACACCTTC
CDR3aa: CASSQDWGSSNYGYTF

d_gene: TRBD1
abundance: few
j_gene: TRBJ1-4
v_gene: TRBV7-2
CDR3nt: TGTGCCAGTTCAATAGGACAGGGAAGGGGTTATAATGAAAAACTGTTTTTT
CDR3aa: CASSIGQGRGYNEKLFF

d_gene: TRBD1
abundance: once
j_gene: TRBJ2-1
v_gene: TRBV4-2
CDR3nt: TGTGCCAGCAGCCAGGACCCGGGACAGGGGGGGAATGAGCAGTTCTTC
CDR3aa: CASSQDPGQGGNEQFF